This entry lists 15 T cell receptor beta chains sequenced from one sample in a study of Ad26.COV2.S vaccination and SARS-CoV-2 variants. Specified treatment: approximately 18 received Ad26.COV2.S at low or high dose, single or two shots; about five received placebo; per-sample allocation not given. All samples were drawn on day 63, counting from the first vaccine or placebo injection. Clones were sequenced by immunoSEQ multiplex PCR, and TCRdb holds only the in-frame ones, with some missing. The sample has some 270,000 clones; around 85% are singletons. Sample: peripheral blood, taken in a trial of Ad26.COV2.S vaccine versus placebo. The origin of the receptors is a person aged 18 to 65 who received the Ad26.COV2.S COVID-19 vaccine or a placebo.

This clone was found once. V is TRBV7-9 and J is TRBJ1-4; no firm D call. Germline CDR1 reads SEHNR; CDR2 reads FQNEAQ (reference sequence). CDR3 length equals 16 residues. Trimming stripped 2 bases from V and 5 bases from J, with 15 bases between. CDR3 in amino acids: CASSLPFGWENEKLFF. CDR3 DNA: TGTGCCAGCAGCTTACCCTTCGGATGGGAAAATGAAAAACTGTTTTTT.

This clone was seen only once. This chain links TRBV7-2 with TRBJ1-3, with D possibly being TRBD1 (6 bases). There are 17 residues in the CDR3. Trimming took 4 bases from V and 0 from J, leaving 16 bases between them. The germline CDR1 and CDR2 sequences are SGHTA and FQGNSA. The CDR3 sequence is CASSWGLGQFSGNTIYF. Here the CDR3 DNA reads TGTGCCAGCAGCTGGGGGTTGGGACAATTCTCTGGAAACACCATATATTTT.

The genes are TRBV6-5 and TRBJ1-2; perhaps TRBD1 as D (6 bases). CDR1 and CDR2 (germline): MNHEY, SVGAGI. Trimming stripped 4 bases from V and 0 bases from J, with 9 bases between. CDR3 length: 14 residues. CDR3 amino acids: CASSSRTANYGYTF. In DNA form, the CDR3 reads TGTGCCAGCAGTTCCCGGACAGCTAACTATGGCTACACCTTC.

This clone was recorded once. The chain has TRBV3-1 (or the pseudogene TRBV3-2) and TRBJ2-3; 9 bases are shared with TRBD2. The CDR3 contains 18 residues. The ends lost 0 bases at V and 5 bases at J; junction bases unmatched: 12. CDR1 and CDR2 (germline): LGHDT, YNNKEL (reference sequence). Here the CDR3 reads CASSQDRGLAGFVDTQYF. The CDR3 coding sequence is TGTGCCAGCAGCCAAGATAGAGGGCTAGCGGGATTCGTAGATACGCAGTATTTT.

This clone came up a few times. The rearrangement uses TRBV4-1 and TRBJ1-6; D ambiguous. CDR3 length: 15 amino acids. Trimming shortened V by 0 bases and J by 0 bases, and 3 bases separated the two germline ends. Germline V gives CDR1 MGHRA, CDR2 YSYEKL. This CDR3 reads CASSQDPSYNSPLHF. CDR3 nucleotides: TGCGCCAGCAGCCAAGATCCCTCCTATAATTCACCCCTCCACTTT.

The genes are TRBV7-9 and TRBJ2-2, with TRBD2 matching over 10 bases. The germline CDR1 and CDR2 sequences are SEHNR and FQNEAQ (reference sequence). The CDR3 runs 18 residues. Trimming at V came to 5 bases and at J to 1 base, leaving 10 bases not matched to a gene. The chain's CDR3 is CASSPGTWTSGNTGELFF. CDR3 in DNA: TGTGCCAGCAGCCCCGGGACCTGGACTAGCGGGAACACCGGGGAGCTGTTTTTT.

V and J are TRBV29-1 and TRBJ2-7; D is unresolved. The CDR3 has 13 amino acids. V lost 1 base and J 7 bases, leaving 14 bases between the germline ends. CDR1 and CDR2 (germline): SQVTM, ANQGSEA. CDR3 region: CSVEGVEVGEQYF. The CDR3 bases are TGCAGCGTTGAAGGTGTCGAAGTGGGAGAGCAGTACTTC.

This clone was observed a few times. The V and J genes are TRBV11-2 and TRBJ1-6; D is unresolved. There are 16 residues in the CDR3. The germline gives CDR1 SGHAT, CDR2 FQNNGV. V was cut by 1 base and J by 7 bases, with 14 bases left in between. CDR3 coding DNA: TGTGCCAGCAGCTTAGGTTTTGGCAGCTTAAATTCACCCCTCCACTTT. Protein product: CASSLGFGSLNSPLHF.

The J gene is TRBJ1-2, the V gene TRBV7-9, with TRBD1 matching over 8 bases. The CDR3 has 15 residues. The V and J ends lost 5 bases and 4 bases, in that order; junction bases with no gene match: 9. CDR1 and CDR2 from the germline V gene are SEHNR and FQNEAQ (reference sequence). CDR3 sequence: CASSRSQGAGYGYTF. CDR3 DNA sequence: TGTGCCAGCAGCAGATCGCAGGGGGCAGGCTATGGCTACACCTTC.

The gene calls are TRBV5-1 and TRBJ1-4; 7 bases fit TRBD1. Losses at the gene ends were 4 bases for V and 5 bases for J; bases not matched to a gene: 8. The CDR3 runs 15 residues. Germline V CDR1 and CDR2: SGHRS, YFSETQ. CDR3 nucleotides: TGCGCCAGCAGCGGAACAGGGGATAGGAATGAAAAACTGTTTTTT. Protein sequence: CASSGTGDRNEKLFF.

Worth noting for this clone: The sample holds other DNA sequences that translate to the same CDR3. The gene calls are TRBV12-3 or TRBV12-4 and TRBJ1-1; D gene unclear. V was shortened by 1 base and J by 1 base, with 4 bases between the two germline ends. The CDR3 is 13 amino acids. CDR3 nucleotide sequence: TGTGCCAGCAGTTTAGGACCGAACACTGAAGCTTTCTTT. Translation gives CASSLGPNTEAFF.

The chain recombines TRBV5-1 with TRBJ2-7; TRBD1 matches 7 bases. The length of the CDR3 is 13 residues. Germline trimming cut 5 bases from V and 6 bases from J; bases unmatched to any gene: 8. The germline CDR1 and CDR2 sequences are SGHRS and YFSETQ. In nucleotides, the CDR3 is TGCGCCAGCAGGCAGATACAGGGGACCGAGCAGTACTTC. Its protein product is CASRQIQGTEQYF.

V usage is TRBV19 and J usage is TRBJ2-4; D remains unclear. The V end was cut by 3 bases, the J end by 0 bases, with 15 bases between. The CDR3 runs to 17 residues. Germline CDR1 is LNHDA and CDR2 is SQIVND (reference sequence). The CDR3 loop reads CASSIRAWQLAKNIQYF. CDR3 in DNA: TGTGCCAGTAGTATTCGGGCGTGGCAACTAGCCAAAAACATTCAGTACTTC.

The V gene is TRBV19, the J gene TRBJ2-2; unclear D gene. In germline, CDR1 is LNHDA, CDR2 SQIVND (reference sequence). The CDR3 is made up of 12 amino acids. V was cut by 7 bases and J by 6 bases, with 9 bases left in between. For the CDR3, the DNA is TGTGCCAGTACCCACGGGTCCGGGGAGCTGTTTTTT. Protein sequence: CASTHGSGELFF.

This clone was counted many times. The chain links TRBV7-8 to TRBJ1-5; no firm D call. Germline CDR1 SGHVS, CDR2 FQNEAQ. The ends were cut back, 1 base at V and 0 bases at J, with 10 bases in the middle. The CDR3 covers 16 residues. As DNA, the CDR3 is TGTGCCAGCAGCTTAGGCGCGATAGGTAGCAATCAGCCCCAGCATTTT. Its translation: CASSLGAIGSNQPQHF.